Presented here are 21 T cell receptor beta chains from one specimen sequenced in a study of blood T cell repertoires in COVID-19. Clones were sequenced by immunoSEQ multiplex PCR, and TCRdb holds only the in-frame ones, with some missing. Of just over 150,000 clones listed, about 88% are singletons. Sequencing was done on a sample of peripheral blood. These TCRs come from a woman aged 70-85 years with acute or convalescent COVID-19.

The chain employs TRBV18 and TRBJ2-7, with 15 bases lining up with TRBD2. This CDR3 is built from 15 residues. The germline CDR1 and CDR2 sequences are KGHSH and LQKENI. The ends lost 6 bases at V and 3 bases at J; junction bases unmatched: 3. The CDR3 is CASSPGLAGGYEQYF. The CDR3 DNA is TGTGCCAGCTCCCCGGGACTAGCGGGGGGCTACGAGCAGTACTTC.

The chain combines TRBV7-6 with TRBJ2-3; no reliable D call. The CDR3 extends over 15 amino acids. V gave up 1 base and J gave up 2 bases, with 10 bases separating them. Germline lookup yields CDR1 SGHVS and CDR2 FNYEAQ. CDR3 nucleotide sequence: TGTGCCAGCAGCTTAGACCAGGTTAACACAGATACGCAGTATTTT. Amino acids: CASSLDQVNTDTQYF.

The rearrangement uses TRBV4-3 and TRBJ1-5, with 7 bases that match TRBD1. The CDR3 covers 15 residues. V lost 0 bases and J lost 4; bases outside the gene matches: 3. CDR1 is LGHNA and CDR2 is YSLEER in the germline V gene. CDR3 sequence reads: CASSQEPGGNQPQHF. The DNA for the CDR3 is TGCGCCAGCAGCCAAGAACCAGGGGGGAATCAGCCCCAGCATTTT.

The V call is TRBV14, the J call TRBJ1-2, with D unresolved. This CDR3 is built from 13 residues. Germline V gives CDR1 SGHDN, CDR2 FVKESK. With 0 bases removed from V and 5 bases from J, the gap between germline ends came to 7 bases. This CDR3 is CASSQEGRYGYTF. CDR3 DNA: TGTGCCAGCAGCCAAGAAGGGAGATATGGCTACACCTTC.

V usage is TRBV18 and J usage is TRBJ1-1; 8 bases align to TRBD1. The CDR3 runs 15 residues. V shed 5 bases and J 1 base; nucleotides not matched to a gene: 6. The V gene's germline CDR1 is KGHSH and CDR2 LQKENI. The CDR3 sequence is CASSRLQGANTEAFF. The CDR3 region has the DNA TGTGCCAGCTCAAGATTGCAGGGGGCGAACACTGAAGCTTTCTTT. The variable domain in full, with the rest retrieved from reference TRBV18 and TRBJ1-1, is NAGVMQNPRHLVRRRGQEARLRCSPMKGHSHVYWYRQLPEEGLKFMVYLQKENIIDESGMPKERFSAEFPKEGPSILRIQQVVRGDSAAYFCASSRLQGANTEAFFGQGTRLTVV.

J is TRBJ1-6 and V is TRBV9; 9 bases align to TRBD1. The length of the CDR3 is 16 residues. Trimming at V came to 4 bases and at J to 9 bases, leaving 11 bases not matched to a gene. Germline V gene data show CDR1 as SGDLS and CDR2 as YYNGEE. The CDR3 here is CASSSTRGQGSSPLHF. CDR3 bases: TGTGCCAGCAGCTCTACCCGTGGACAGGGGAGTTCACCCCTCCACTTT. Complete variable domain (other parts from reference TRBV9 and TRBJ1-6): DSGVTQTPKHLITATGQRVTLRCSPRSGDLSVYWYQQSLDQGLQFLIQYYNGEERAKGNILERFSAQQFPDLHSELNLSSLELGDSALYFCASSSTRGQGSSPLHFGNGTRLTVT.

This chain joins TRBV6-5 and TRBJ1-3, with 7 bases that match TRBD1. The junction had 5 bases not matched to a gene; V was cut back by 5 bases and J by 1 base. The CDR3 length is 15 residues. Germline V lookup: CDR1 MNHEY, CDR2 SVGAGI. The CDR3 DNA is TGTGCCAGCAGTCGAGAACAGGGGTCTGGAAACACCATATATTTT. Its protein is CASSREQGSGNTIYF.

V gene TRBV7-9 combines with J gene TRBJ2-5; 9 nucleotides line up with TRBD1. This CDR3 comprises 15 residues. V was clipped by 5 bases and J by 6 bases; unmatched bases: 10. Germline V CDR1 and CDR2: SEHNR, FQNEAQ (reference sequence). As DNA, the CDR3 is TGTGCCAGCAGCGTTGGGACAGGGCCGTGGAAGACCCAGTACTTC. Translated, it gives CASSVGTGPWKTQYF. Full variable domain (outside the CDR3, taken from reference TRBV7-9 and TRBJ2-5): DTGVSQNPRHKITKRGQNVTFRCDPISEHNRLYWYRQTLGQGPEFLTYFQNEAQLEKSRLLSDRFSAERPKGSFSTLEIQRTEQGDSAMYLCASSVGTGPWKTQYFGPGTRLLVL.

J is TRBJ1-6 and V is TRBV2; maybe TRBD1 (6 bases). CDR3 length: 15 residues. The germline gives CDR1 SNHLY, CDR2 FYNNEI. V was pared by 5 bases and J by 7 bases, with 15 bases between. CDR3 region: CASSLTGSGNSPLHF. CDR3 sequence (DNA): TGTGCCAGCAGTTTAACAGGGTCGGGGAATTCACCCCTCCACTTT. Full variable domain (missing parts from reference TRBV2 and TRBJ1-6): EPEVTQTPSHQVTQMGQEVILRCVPISNHLYFYWYRQILGQKVEFLVSFYNNEISEKSEIFDDQFSVERPDGSNFTLKIRSTKLEDSAMYFCASSLTGSGNSPLHFGNGTRLTVT.

The rearrangement joins TRBV7-2 to TRBJ2-7; 12 nucleotides agree with TRBD2. Germline V gives CDR1 SGHTA, CDR2 FQGNSA. The CDR3 runs to 16 residues. Trimming at V came to 5 bases and at J to 4 bases, leaving 9 bases not matched to a gene. DNA for the CDR3: TGTGCCAGCAGCCAGACTAGCGGGGGAACATCTTACGAGCAGTACTTC. It is translated as CASSQTSGGTSYEQYF.

The CDR3 reads CASSYSRQGADTQYF. The CDR3 DNA reads as TGTGCCAGCAGTTACTCGAGACAGGGAGCAGATACGCAGTATTTT. The rearrangement links TRBV6-5 to TRBJ2-3, with 7 nucleotides matching TRBD1. Germline V gene sequence: CDR1 MNHEY, CDR2 SVGAGI. Germline trimming cut 0 bases from V and 4 bases from J; bases unmatched to any gene: 4. The CDR3 extends over 15 amino acids.

V usage is TRBV28 and J usage is TRBJ1-1; D remains ambiguous. From germline, CDR1 is MDHEN and CDR2 SYDVKM. This CDR3 spans 12 amino acids. V lost 5 bases, J lost 6 bases, and 10 bases lay in between. The CDR3 sequence is CASSLTVAEAFF. In DNA, the CDR3 is TGTGCCAGCAGTCTAACAGTGGCTGAAGCTTTCTTT. Supplemented by reference TRBV28 and TRBJ1-1, the full variable domain reads DVKVTQSSRYLVKRTGEKVFLECVQDMDHENMFWYRQDPGLGLRLIYFSYDVKMKEKGDIPEGYSVSREKKERFSLILESASTNQTSMYLCASSLTVAEAFFGQGTRLTVV.

The genes are TRBV28 and TRBJ1-6; D is undetermined. This CDR3 comprises 15 residues. V lost 3 bases and J 0 bases, leaving 6 bases between the germline ends. Germline V gene sequence: CDR1 MDHEN, CDR2 SYDVKM. The CDR3 bases are TGTGCCAGCAGTTTGGGGAGCTCCTATAATTCACCCCTCCACTTT. As protein: CASSLGSSYNSPLHF.

This chain connects TRBV2 to TRBJ2-3, with D possibly being TRBD2 (7 bases). This CDR3 contains 16 residues. Trimming stripped 6 bases from V and 4 bases from J, with 20 bases between. CDR1 SNHLY and CDR2 FYNNEI come from the germline V gene. The CDR3 DNA reads TGTGCCAGCAGCCCAGGAGGGGGGGGGCTGGCAGATACGCAGTATTTT. Translation gives CASSPGGGGLADTQYF.

This chain uses TRBV7-9 with TRBJ2-7, with D possibly being TRBD1 (6 bases). The germline V gene encodes CDR1 SEHNR and CDR2 FQNEAQ (reference sequence). The CDR3 loop spans 13 amino acids. V lost 3 bases, J lost 5 bases, and 11 bases lay in between. CDR3 sequence reads: CASSFVGANEQYF. The CDR3 DNA reads as TGTGCCAGCAGCTTCGTGGGGGCCAACGAGCAGTACTTC.

This chain links TRBV11-2 with TRBJ1-2, with TRBD1 matching 8 bases. The CDR3 is made up of 13 amino acids. Germline V lookup: CDR1 SGHAT, CDR2 FQNNGV. V dropped 8 bases and J dropped 5; count of bases not matched to a gene: 7. The CDR3 DNA follows: TGTGCCAGCCAGGGGGCGGCTGGTTATGGCTACACCTTC. It encodes CASQGAAGYGYTF.

The rearrangement uses TRBV15 and TRBJ2-5; D possibly corresponds to TRBD1 (6 bases). Trimming removed 1 base from V and 5 bases from J, with 11 bases in between. Germline CDR1 reads LNHNV; CDR2 reads YYDKDF (reference sequence). This CDR3 region has 14 residues. The chain's CDR3 is CATSRATGWETQYF. Here the CDR3 DNA reads TGTGCCACCAGCAGAGCTACAGGGTGGGAGACCCAGTACTTC.

The V call is TRBV19, the J call TRBJ2-2; D perhaps matches TRBD1 (5 bases). Trimming removed 6 bases from V and 0 bases from J, with 14 bases in between. Germline CDR1 reads LNHDA; CDR2 reads SQIVND (reference sequence). CDR3 size: 16 residues. CDR3 sequence: CASRDTKIANTGELFF. CDR3 in DNA: TGTGCCAGTAGGGACACCAAAATCGCGAACACCGGGGAGCTGTTTTTT.

This chain uses TRBV5-8 with TRBJ1-5; a possible D gene is TRBD1 (6 bases). Deletions cut 4 bases from V and 2 bases from J, with 16 bases between. The length of the CDR3 is 16 residues. CDR1 SGHTS and CDR2 YDEGEE come from the germline V gene. CDR3 nucleotides: TGTGCCAGCAGCCGGGGGGCAGGGAATGGCAATCAGCCCCAGCATTTT. Translation gives CASSRGAGNGNQPQHF.

The chain links TRBV19 to TRBJ2-7; 10 bases are a match to TRBD2. The CDR3 contains 18 residues. V trimming: 5 bases; J trimming: 1 base; junction bases outside the gene matches: 14. Germline-derived CDR1 and CDR2 are LNHDA and SQIVND (reference sequence). CDR3 sequence reads: CASSPRRGVAGGSYEQYF. Here the CDR3 DNA reads TGTGCCAGTAGTCCGCGGCGGGGTGTAGCGGGGGGTTCCTACGAGCAGTACTTC.

The V gene is TRBV19, the J gene TRBJ1-5; tentative D call: TRBD1 (6 bases). CDR3 length: 15 residues. The germline gives CDR1 LNHDA, CDR2 SQIVND (reference sequence). The V and J ends lost 5 bases and 3 bases respectively, with 14 bases between them. CDR3 amino acids: CASSAPRDNNQPQHF. The CDR3 DNA follows: TGTGCCAGTAGTGCCCCTCGGGACAACAATCAGCCCCAGCATTTT.